This T cell receptor beta chain was observed in a study of shared clonotypes between healthy human individuals. Germline V gene lookup returns CDR1 SEHNR and CDR2 FQNEAQ (reference sequence). The V and J ends lost 4 bases and 5 bases respectively, with 5 bases between them. The CDR3 has 11 amino acids. Libraries were prepared by immunoSEQ multiplex PCR; TCRdb keeps only in-frame clonotypes and omits some of them. The sample shows a few million clones, around 95% of them seen only once. This clone was seen a single time. Other nucleotide sequences in the sample specify the same CDR3. The sequencing sample was made of naive CD4+ T cells sorted from blood. As for subset: CD45RA+ positively selected. The rearrangement uses TRBV7-9 and TRBJ2-5; the D is unclear. This clonotype was obtained from a man younger than 35 in good health. The CDR3 loop reads CASSSQETQYF. The CDR3, as DNA: TGTGCCAGCAGCTCGCAGGAGACCCAGTACTTC.